One and the same sample provided the 24 T cell receptor beta chains below, sequenced in a study of T cells in Graves' hyperthyroidism and ophthalmopathy. Amplified TCR beta CDR3 regions derived from RNA transcripts. First-round RT-PCR with HTBI primers amplified the TCR CDR3 region. TCRdb re-called the multiplex PCR reads through MiXCR, storing one row per CDR3 protein. The sample holds approximately 320,000 distinct CDR3 sequences, roughly 15% seen once. Material: blood. The receptors come from a man aged 25-45 years with Graves' hyperthyroidism.

The chain is built from TRBV18 and TRBJ1-1; TRBD1 agrees at 7 bases. The CDR3 contains 16 residues. Trimming took 8 bases from V and 0 from J; bases not matched to a gene: 12. Germline-derived CDR1 and CDR2 are KGHSH and LQKENI. The CDR3 loop reads CASTDRARGLNTEAFF. CDR3 bases: TGTGCCAGCACTGACAGGGCGAGAGGTTTGAACACTGAAGCTTTCTTT.

This clonotype was seen repeatedly, ten times or more. The V gene is TRBV28, the J gene TRBJ1-1, with no clear D. Trimming pared 0 bases from V and 6 bases from J, leaving 2 bases between. Germline V gene lookup returns CDR1 MDHEN and CDR2 SYDVKM. The CDR3 consists of 11 residues. The CDR3, as DNA: TGTGCCAGCAGTTTATGGTCTGAAGCTTTCTTT. Amino acids: CASSLWSEAFF.

At least ten counts were recorded for this clonotype. This sequence joins TRBV18 and TRBJ2-4; 9 bases are shared with TRBD1. This CDR3 has 16 amino acids. Germline CDR1 reads KGHSH; CDR2 reads LQKENI. After removal of 4 bases from V and 0 bases from J, the junction contained 4 bases not matched to a gene. CDR3 coding DNA: TGTGCCAGCTCACTCGGGACAGGGACAGCCAAAAACATTCAGTACTTC. Translated, it gives CASSLGTGTAKNIQYF.

This clonotype has at least ten counts. This chain links TRBV2 with TRBJ2-7; D is possibly TRBD1 (6 bases). Germline CDR1 SNHLY, CDR2 FYNNEI. The V end lost 3 bases, the J end lost 3 bases, and 15 bases lay between the germline ends. This CDR3 comprises 15 residues. CDR3 protein: CASSDIGQYYYEQYF. The CDR3 coding sequence is TGTGCCAGCAGTGATATCGGACAGTATTACTACGAGCAGTACTTC.

CDR3 sequence reads: CASSHSGSRNEKLFF. As DNA, the CDR3 is TGTGCCAGCAGCCACTCCGGGTCGCGTAATGAAAAACTGTTTTTT. The chain combines TRBV3-1 with TRBJ1-4, with D hard to call. Germline values: CDR1 LGHDT, CDR2 YNNKEL (reference sequence). V dropped 3 bases and J dropped 4 bases, with 12 bases sitting between them. The CDR3 runs to 15 residues. The full variable domain, completed using reference TRBV3-1 and TRBJ1-4, is DTAVSQTPKYLVTQMGNDKSIKCEQNLGHDTMYWYKQDSKKFLKIMFSYNNKELIINETVPNRFSPKSPDKAHLNLHINSLELGDSAVYFCASSHSGSRNEKLFFGSGTQLSVL.

This clonotype was detected ten times or more. The chain recombines TRBV6-2 or TRBV6-3 with TRBJ2-3; TRBD2 matches 7 bases. Germline V gene data show CDR1 as MNHEY and CDR2 as SVGEGT. The CDR3 totals 13 residues. The V gene end was trimmed by 7 bases and the J gene end by 7 bases; junction bases not matched to a gene: 8. DNA of the CDR3: TGTGCCAGCACCCTCGCGGGGGTGTATACGCAGTATTTT. This gives the protein CASTLAGVYTQYF.

This clonotype has ten or more counts. The genes are TRBV11-3 and TRBJ2-4; D gene unclear. The CDR3 loop spans 12 amino acids. Germline lookup yields CDR1 SGHNT and CDR2 YENEEA. The V end was cut by 1 base, the J end by 9 bases, with 7 bases between. Here the CDR3 reads CASSLGEGIQYF. The CDR3 bases are TGTGCCAGCAGCTTAGGTGAAGGCATTCAGTACTTC.

This clonotype has more than one count but fewer than ten. V is TRBV19 and J is TRBJ1-1; tentatively, D is TRBD1 (5 bases). The CDR3 has 13 amino acids. Trimming took off 6 bases at V and 5 bases at J, with 13 bases between the two ends. The germline CDR1 and CDR2 sequences are LNHDA and SQIVND (reference sequence). The CDR3 region has the DNA TGTGCCAGTAGCGGGGGTTTGGGTACTGAAGCTTTCTTT. As protein: CASSGGLGTEAFF.

The sample holds many counts of this clonotype. The CDR3 region is CASSDRPVKAWEGYTF. Here the CDR3 DNA reads TGTGCCAGCAGTGATCGGCCGGTAAAGGCTTGGGAGGGCTACACCTTC. The V call is TRBV12-3 or TRBV12-4, the J call TRBJ1-2; no clear D. The CDR3 extends over 16 amino acids. The ends were cut back, 5 bases at V and 8 bases at J, with 24 bases in the middle.

Remarks on this clonotype: An end of the junction does not agree with germline; a read error may underlie this. J is TRBJ2-1 and V is TRBV20-1; TRBD2 matches at 10 bases. Germline V gives CDR1 DFQATT, CDR2 SNEGSKA (reference sequence). The CDR3 has 16 residues. CDR3 DNA: TGCAGTGCTAGAAGGTCGCTAGCGGGAGTCTTGGATGATCAGTTCTTC. Amino acid sequence: CSARRSLAGVLDDQFF.

This clonotype has just a few counts. The rearrangement links TRBV5-1 to TRBJ2-2; TRBD1 agrees at 7 bases. CDR3 size: 15 residues. The germline V gene has CDR1 SGHRS and CDR2 YFSETQ. Trimming removed 6 bases from V and 3 bases from J; junction bases left unmatched: 8. The CDR3 nucleotides read TGCGCCAGCACCCCCGGCAGGGGGTACACCGGGGAGCTGTTTTTT. Protein sequence: CASTPGRGYTGELFF.

This clonotype was seen at least ten times. For the CDR3, the DNA is TGTGCCATCAGTGGCCCAGACTTAACCAACGATGAGCAGTTCTTC. This translates into CAISGPDLTNDEQFF. The rearrangement links TRBV10-3 to TRBJ2-1; D is unresolved. The V gene lost 4 bases and the J gene lost 8 bases, with 18 bases spanning the gap. CDR3 length equals 15 residues. Germline CDR1 and CDR2: ENHRY and SYGVKD.

The table lists this clonotype with many counts. This chain links TRBV9 with TRBJ2-1, with TRBD2 matching over 10 bases. Germline CDR1 SGDLS, CDR2 YYNGEE. Trimming took 4 bases from V and 8 from J; bases not matched to a gene: 15. The CDR3 totals 17 residues. The CDR3 loop is CASSQGPSLAGQHEQFF. The CDR3 DNA sequence: TGTGCCAGCAGCCAAGGCCCCTCACTAGCGGGACAACATGAGCAGTTCTTC.

The chain recombines TRBV7-3 with TRBJ1-4, with TRBD1 matching over 9 bases. CDR1 SGHTA and CDR2 FQGTGA come from the germline V gene. CDR3 size: 14 residues. The V and J ends lost 5 bases and 12 bases, in that order; junction bases with no gene match: 10. The CDR3 here is CASSPGTGTLELFF. CDR3 bases: TGTGCCAGCAGCCCCGGGACAGGGACGTTGGAACTGTTTTTT.

This clonotype was seen many times. The CDR3 spells CSARVASLSSYNEQFF. The DNA of the CDR3 is TGCAGTGCTAGAGTTGCGTCCCTAAGCTCCTACAATGAGCAGTTCTTC. The chain recombines TRBV20-1 with TRBJ2-1; unclear D gene. The ends were cut back, 1 base at V and 0 bases at J, with 13 bases in the middle. CDR3 length: 16 residues. CDR1 is DFQATT and CDR2 is SNEGSKA in the germline V gene (reference sequence).

This clonotype was seen a few times. The V and J genes are TRBV5-8 and TRBJ1-1, with a tentative D call TRBD1 (6 bases). Germline V gene lookup returns CDR1 SGHTS and CDR2 YDEGEE. V dropped 0 bases and J dropped 4 bases, with 7 bases sitting between them. CDR3 size: 13 residues. CDR3 in amino acids: CASSLGTVTEAFF. The CDR3 DNA is TGTGCCAGCAGCTTGGGGACAGTCACTGAAGCTTTCTTT.

About this clonotype itself: A much bigger clone sits one base away, suggesting this may be a read error. The gene calls are TRBV5-1 and TRBJ1-2; D may be TRBD1 (6 bases). V lost 4 bases to trimming and J lost 2 bases, with 21 bases between them. There are 17 residues in the CDR3. Germline CDR1 is SGHRS and CDR2 is YFSETQ. Here the CDR3 DNA reads TGCGCCAGCAGCCCTGGGACACCCTTTCAGAAAAACTATGGCTACACCTTC. It translates to CASSPGTPFQKNYGYTF.

V gene TRBV20-1 combines with J gene TRBJ1-1; no clear D gene. Germline V gives CDR1 DFQATT, CDR2 SNEGSKA (reference sequence). There are 13 residues in the CDR3. V lost 6 bases to trimming and J lost 1 base, with 12 bases between them. The CDR3 DNA reads TGCAGTGCCCCCCCGAGTGGGAACACTGAAGCTTTCTTT. Protein: CSAPPSGNTEAFF.

As to this clonotype: Since a far larger clone is one base different, this is likely a read error. This chain uses TRBV18 with TRBJ2-5; D call uncertain. Germline loops: CDR1 KGHSH, CDR2 LQKENI. The CDR3 consists of 11 residues. The CDR3 protein is CASSQEETRYF. The CDR3, as DNA: TGTGCCAGCTCTCAGGAAGAGACCCGGTACTTC.

This clonotype showed up many times. The chain links TRBV27 to TRBJ2-7; D unclear. Germline loops: CDR1 MNHEY, CDR2 SMNVEV (reference sequence). Trimming stripped 10 bases from V and 2 bases from J, with 18 bases between. This CDR3 has 14 residues. CDR3 amino acids: CATSLRGATYEQYF. The CDR3 region has the DNA TGTGCCACCTCACTTCGCGGAGCTACCTACGAGCAGTACTTC.

This clonotype was found a few times. The chain is built from TRBV5-1 and TRBJ2-7, with D possibly being TRBD2 (7 bases). The CDR3 runs 16 residues. Germline V CDR1 and CDR2: SGHRS, YFSETQ. The V end was cut by 3 bases, the J end by 0 bases, with 16 bases between. CDR3 region: CASSWGGGDDSYEQYF. The CDR3 DNA is TGCGCCAGCAGCTGGGGAGGGGGGGACGACTCCTACGAGCAGTACTTC.

The chain employs TRBV24-1 and TRBJ1-4; 11 bases line up with TRBD1. V shed 3 bases, J shed 1 base, and the junction held 6 bases outside the gene matches. Germline CDR1 and CDR2: KGHDR and SFDVKD. The CDR3 runs to 18 residues. The CDR3 loop reads CATSDPGTGGGTNEKLFF. For the CDR3, the DNA is TGTGCCACCAGTGATCCCGGGACAGGGGGGGGAACTAATGAAAAACTGTTTTTT.

In its sample, this clonotype was seen a few times. The chain has TRBV27 and TRBJ1-5; 7 positions match TRBD1. The CDR3 consists of 15 residues. In germline, CDR1 is MNHEY, CDR2 SMNVEV (reference sequence). Unmatched junction bases numbered 8, after V lost 6 bases and J lost 3 bases. This CDR3 reads CASSLNRGLNQPQHF. CDR3 nucleotides: TGTGCCAGCAGCCTAAACAGGGGCCTCAATCAGCCCCAGCATTTT.

This clonotype occurred many times. V gene TRBV3-1 combines with J gene TRBJ1-5; no reliable D call. Germline V gene sequence: CDR1 LGHDT, CDR2 YNNKEL (reference sequence). The CDR3 spans 15 residues. Between the trimmed V and J ends, which lost 1 base and 2 bases, there was a span of 9 bases. The CDR3 region has the DNA TGTGCCAGCAGCCAAGCCCCGGGCCGCAATCAGCCCCAGCATTTT. This codes for CASSQAPGRNQPQHF.